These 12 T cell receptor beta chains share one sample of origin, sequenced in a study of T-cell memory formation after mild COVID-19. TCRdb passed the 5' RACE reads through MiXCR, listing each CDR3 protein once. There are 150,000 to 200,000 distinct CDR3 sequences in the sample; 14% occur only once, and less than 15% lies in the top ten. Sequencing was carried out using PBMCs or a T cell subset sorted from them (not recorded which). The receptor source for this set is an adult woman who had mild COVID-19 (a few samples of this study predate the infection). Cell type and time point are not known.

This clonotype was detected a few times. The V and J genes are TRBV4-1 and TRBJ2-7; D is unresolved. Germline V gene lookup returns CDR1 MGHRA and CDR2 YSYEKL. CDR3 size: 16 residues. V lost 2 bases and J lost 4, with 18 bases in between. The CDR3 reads CASSQRDDDVLYEQYF. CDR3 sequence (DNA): TGCGCCAGCAGCCAACGCGATGACGATGTGTTGTACGAGCAGTACTTC.

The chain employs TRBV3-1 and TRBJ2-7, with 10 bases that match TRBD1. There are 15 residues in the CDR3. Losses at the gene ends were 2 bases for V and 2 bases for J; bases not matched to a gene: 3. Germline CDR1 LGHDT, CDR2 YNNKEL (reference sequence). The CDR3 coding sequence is TGTGCCAGCAGCCAAACCGGGACAGGGGCCTACGAGCAGTACTTC. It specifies CASSQTGTGAYEQYF.

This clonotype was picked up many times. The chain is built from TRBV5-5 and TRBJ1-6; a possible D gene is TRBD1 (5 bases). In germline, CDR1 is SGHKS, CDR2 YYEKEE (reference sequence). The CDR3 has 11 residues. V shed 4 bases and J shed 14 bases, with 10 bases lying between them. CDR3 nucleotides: TGTGCCAGCAGCCCAGGGATCGCCCTCCACTTT. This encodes CASSPGIALHF. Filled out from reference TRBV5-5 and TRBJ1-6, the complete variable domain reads DAGVTQSPTHLIKTRGQQVTLRCSPISGHKSVSWYQQVLGQGPQFIFQYYEKEERGRGNFPDRFSARQFPNYSSELNVNALLLGDSALYLCASSPGIALHFGNGTRLTVT.

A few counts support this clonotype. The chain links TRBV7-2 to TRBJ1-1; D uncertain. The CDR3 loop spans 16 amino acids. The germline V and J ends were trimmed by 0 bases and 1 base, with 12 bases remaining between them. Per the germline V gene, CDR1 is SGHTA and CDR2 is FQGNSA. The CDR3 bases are TGTGCCAGCAGCTTAGCAGGTCTAGTACGGAACACTGAAGCTTTCTTT. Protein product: CASSLAGLVRNTEAFF. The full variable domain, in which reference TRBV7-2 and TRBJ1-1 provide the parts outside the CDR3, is GAGVSQSPSNKVTEKGKDVELRCDPISGHTALYWYRQSLGQGLEFLIYFQGNSAPDKSGLPSDRFSAERTGGSVSTLTIQRTQQEDSAVYLCASSLAGLVRNTEAFFGQGTRLTVV.

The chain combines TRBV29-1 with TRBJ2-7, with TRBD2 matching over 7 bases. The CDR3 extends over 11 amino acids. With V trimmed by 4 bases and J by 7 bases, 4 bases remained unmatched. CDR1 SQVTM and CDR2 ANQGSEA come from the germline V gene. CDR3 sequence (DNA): TGCAGCGTTGCTCAGGGAGGGGAGCAGTACTTC. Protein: CSVAQGGEQYF.

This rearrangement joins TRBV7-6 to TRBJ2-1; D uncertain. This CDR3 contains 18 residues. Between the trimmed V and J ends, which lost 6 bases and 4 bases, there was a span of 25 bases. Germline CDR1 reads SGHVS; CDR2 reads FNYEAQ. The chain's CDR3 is CASSPRHSSVALYNEQFF. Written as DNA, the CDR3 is TGTGCCAGCAGTCCACGCCACAGTTCGGTGGCCTTGTACAATGAGCAGTTCTTC.

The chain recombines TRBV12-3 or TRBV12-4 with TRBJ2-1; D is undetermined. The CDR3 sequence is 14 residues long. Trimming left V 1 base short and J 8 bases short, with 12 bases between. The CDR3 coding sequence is TGTGCCAGCAGTTTAGTCCCGAGTGGCGATGAGCAGTTCTTC. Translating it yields CASSLVPSGDEQFF.

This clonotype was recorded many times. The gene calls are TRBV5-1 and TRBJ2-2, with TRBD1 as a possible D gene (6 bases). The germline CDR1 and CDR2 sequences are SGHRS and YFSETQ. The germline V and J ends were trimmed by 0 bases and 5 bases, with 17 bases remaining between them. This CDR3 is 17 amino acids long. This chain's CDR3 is CASSLVSGRGTTGELFF. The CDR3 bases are TGCGCCAGCAGCTTGGTCTCGGGCAGGGGTACGACCGGGGAGCTGTTTTTT. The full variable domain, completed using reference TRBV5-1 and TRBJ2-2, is KAGVTQTPRYLIKTRGQQVTLSCSPISGHRSVSWYQQTPGQGLQFLFEYFSETQRNKGNFPGRFSGRQFSNSRSEMNVSTLELGDSALYLCASSLVSGRGTTGELFFGEGSRLTVL.

The DNA for the CDR3 is TGTGCCAGCAGTTTAGCCAGGCTTAGTGGCTACACCTTC. It yields the protein CASSLARLSGYTF. The chain employs TRBV12-3 or TRBV12-4 and TRBJ1-2; no firm D call. The length of the CDR3 is 13 residues. V was pared by 0 bases and J by 7 bases, with 9 bases between.

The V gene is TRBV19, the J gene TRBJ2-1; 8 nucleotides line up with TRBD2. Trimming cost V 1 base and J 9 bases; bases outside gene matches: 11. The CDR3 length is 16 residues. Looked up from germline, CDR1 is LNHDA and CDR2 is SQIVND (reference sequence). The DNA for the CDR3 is TGTGCCAGTAGTATAGGCTTGCGGGGGGCATTTGGTGAGCAGTTCTTC. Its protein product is CASSIGLRGAFGEQFF.

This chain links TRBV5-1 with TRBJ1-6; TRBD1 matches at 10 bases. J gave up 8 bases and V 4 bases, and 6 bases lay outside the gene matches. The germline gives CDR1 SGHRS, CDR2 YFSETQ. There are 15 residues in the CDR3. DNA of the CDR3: TGCGCCAGCAGCCTCCCCGGGACAGGGGATTCACCCCTCCACTTT. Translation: CASSLPGTGDSPLHF. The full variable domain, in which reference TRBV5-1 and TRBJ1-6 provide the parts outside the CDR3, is KAGVTQTPRYLIKTRGQQVTLSCSPISGHRSVSWYQQTPGQGLQFLFEYFSETQRNKGNFPGRFSGRQFSNSRSEMNVSTLELGDSALYLCASSLPGTGDSPLHFGNGTRLTVT.

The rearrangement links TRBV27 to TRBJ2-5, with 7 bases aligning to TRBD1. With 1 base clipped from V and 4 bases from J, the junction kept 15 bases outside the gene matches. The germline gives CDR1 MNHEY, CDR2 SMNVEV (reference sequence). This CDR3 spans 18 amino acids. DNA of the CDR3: TGTGCCAGCAGTTTATACCCGCCCGACAGGGTAAACGGAGAGACCCAGTACTTC. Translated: CASSLYPPDRVNGETQYF.